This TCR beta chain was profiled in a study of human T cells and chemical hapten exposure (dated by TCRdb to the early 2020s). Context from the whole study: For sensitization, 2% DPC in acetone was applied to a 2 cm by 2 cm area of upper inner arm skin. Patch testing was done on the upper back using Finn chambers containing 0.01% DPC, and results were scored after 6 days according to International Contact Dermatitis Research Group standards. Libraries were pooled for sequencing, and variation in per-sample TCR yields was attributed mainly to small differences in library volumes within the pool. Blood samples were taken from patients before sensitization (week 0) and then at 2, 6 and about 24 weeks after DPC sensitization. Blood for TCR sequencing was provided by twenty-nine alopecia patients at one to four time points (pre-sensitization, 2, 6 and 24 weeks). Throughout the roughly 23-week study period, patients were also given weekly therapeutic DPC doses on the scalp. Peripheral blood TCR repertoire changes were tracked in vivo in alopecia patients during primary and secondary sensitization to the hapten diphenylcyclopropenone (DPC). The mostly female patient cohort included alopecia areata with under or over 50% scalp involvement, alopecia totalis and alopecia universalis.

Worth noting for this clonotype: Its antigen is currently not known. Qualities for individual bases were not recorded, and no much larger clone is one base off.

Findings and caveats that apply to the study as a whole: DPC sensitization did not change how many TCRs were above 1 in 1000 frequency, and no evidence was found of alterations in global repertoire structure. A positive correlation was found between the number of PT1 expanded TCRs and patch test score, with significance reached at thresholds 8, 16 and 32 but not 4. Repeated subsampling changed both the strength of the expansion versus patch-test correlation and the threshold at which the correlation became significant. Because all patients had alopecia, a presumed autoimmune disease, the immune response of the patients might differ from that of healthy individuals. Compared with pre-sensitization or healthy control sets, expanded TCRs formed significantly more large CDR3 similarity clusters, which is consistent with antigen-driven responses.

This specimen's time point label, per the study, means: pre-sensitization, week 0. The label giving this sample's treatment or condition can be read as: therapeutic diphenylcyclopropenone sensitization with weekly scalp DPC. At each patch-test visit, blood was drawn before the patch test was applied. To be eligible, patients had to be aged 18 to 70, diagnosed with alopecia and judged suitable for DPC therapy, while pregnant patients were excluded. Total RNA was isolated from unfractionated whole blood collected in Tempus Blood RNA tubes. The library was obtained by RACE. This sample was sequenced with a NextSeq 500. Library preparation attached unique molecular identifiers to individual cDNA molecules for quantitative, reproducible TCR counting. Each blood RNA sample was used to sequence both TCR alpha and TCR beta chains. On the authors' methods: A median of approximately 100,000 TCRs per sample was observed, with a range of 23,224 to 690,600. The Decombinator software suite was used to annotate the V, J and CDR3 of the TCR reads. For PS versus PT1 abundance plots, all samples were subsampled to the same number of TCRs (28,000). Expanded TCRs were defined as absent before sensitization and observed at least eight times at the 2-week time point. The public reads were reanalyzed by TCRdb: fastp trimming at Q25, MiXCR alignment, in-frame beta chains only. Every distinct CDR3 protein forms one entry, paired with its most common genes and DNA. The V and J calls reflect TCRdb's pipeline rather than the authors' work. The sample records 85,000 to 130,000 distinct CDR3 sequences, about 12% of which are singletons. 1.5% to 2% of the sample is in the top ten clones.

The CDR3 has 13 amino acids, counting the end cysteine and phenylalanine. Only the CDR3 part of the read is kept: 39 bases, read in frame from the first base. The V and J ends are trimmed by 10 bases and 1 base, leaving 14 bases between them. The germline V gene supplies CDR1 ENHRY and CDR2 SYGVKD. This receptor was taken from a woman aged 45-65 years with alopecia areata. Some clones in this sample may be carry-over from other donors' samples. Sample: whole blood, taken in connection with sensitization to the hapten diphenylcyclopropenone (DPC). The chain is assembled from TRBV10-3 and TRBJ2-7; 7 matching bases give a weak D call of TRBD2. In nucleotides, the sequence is TGTGCCACCATGGGGGGGCAGTCCTACGAGCAGTACTTC. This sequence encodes CATMGGQSYEQYF.